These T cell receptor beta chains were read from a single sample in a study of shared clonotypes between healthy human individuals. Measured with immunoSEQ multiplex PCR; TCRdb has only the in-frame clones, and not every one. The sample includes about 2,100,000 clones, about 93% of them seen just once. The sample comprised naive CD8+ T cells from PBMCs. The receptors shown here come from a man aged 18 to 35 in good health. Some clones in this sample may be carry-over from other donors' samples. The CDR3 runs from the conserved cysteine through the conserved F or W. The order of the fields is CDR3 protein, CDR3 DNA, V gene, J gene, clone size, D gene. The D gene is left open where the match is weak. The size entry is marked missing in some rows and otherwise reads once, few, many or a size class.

CDR3: CASSHGTSGRTQETQYF
DNA: TGTGCCAGCAGCCACGGGACTAGCGGGAGGACCCAAGAGACCCAGTACTTC
V: TRBV5-4
J: TRBJ2-5
size: NA
D: TRBD2

CDR3: CASSRGQRNTEAFF
DNA: TGTGCCAGCAGCCGCGGACAGAGGAACACTGAAGCTTTCTTT
V: TRBV28
J: TRBJ1-1
size: NA
D: NA

CDR3: CASSSPGGVSYEQYF
DNA: TGTGCCAGCAGCTCCCCGGGGGGCGTCTCCTACGAGCAGTACTTC
V: TRBV7-9
J: TRBJ2-7
size: NA
D: NA

CDR3: CASSPGRSGGGEQYF
DNA: TGTGCCAGCAGTCCGGGACGAAGCGGAGGGGGCGAGCAGTACTTC
V: TRBV6-5
J: TRBJ2-7
size: NA
D: NA

CDR3: CASSRTSAGWADTQYF
DNA: TGTGCCAGCAGTCGGACCTCGGCAGGGTGGGCGGATACGCAGTATTTT
V: TRBV6-6
J: TRBJ2-3
size: NA
D: NA

CDR3: CASSQEEVGRLGQGGHIQYF
DNA: TGCGCCAGCAGCCAAGAAGAAGTCGGTCGCTTGGGGCAGGGAGGGCACATTCAGTACTTC
V: TRBV4-3
J: TRBJ2-4
size: NA
D: TRBD2

CDR3: CASSPTGMGEQYF
DNA: TGTGCCAGCAGCCCTACAGGGATGGGAGAGCAGTACTTC
V: TRBV11-2
J: TRBJ2-7
size: NA
D: NA

CDR3: CASSLSGQGINTIYF
DNA: TGTGCCAGCAGCTTATCCGGACAGGGGATAAACACCATATATTTT
V: TRBV7-2
J: TRBJ1-3
size: NA
D: TRBD1

CDR3: CASSRDRWWGYEQYF
DNA: TGTGCCAGTAGTAGGGATAGGTGGTGGGGCTACGAGCAGTACTTC
V: TRBV19
J: TRBJ2-7
size: NA
D: NA

CDR3: CASSRLGGTEAFF
DNA: TGTGCCAGCAGCCGTCTGGGAGGGACTGAAGCTTTCTTT
V: TRBV7-9
J: TRBJ1-1
size: NA
D: NA

CDR3: CATSRVAGQGGPQHF
DNA: TGTGCCACCAGCAGAGTGGCCGGACAGGGTGGACCCCAGCATTTT
V: TRBV15
J: TRBJ1-5
size: NA
D: TRBD1

CDR3: CASTTYSRGGPNYGYTF
DNA: TGTGCCAGCACCACCTACAGTCGGGGGGGGCCTAACTATGGCTACACCTTC
V: TRBV27
J: TRBJ1-2
size: NA
D: NA

CDR3: CASSELIPRVPQHF
DNA: TGTGCCAGCAGTGAACTGATTCCTAGGGTGCCCCAGCATTTT
V: TRBV6-1
J: TRBJ1-5
size: NA
D: NA

CDR3: CASSFAGRKSDTQYF
DNA: TGTGCCAGCAGTTTCGCCGGACGCAAGTCGGATACGCAGTATTTT
V: TRBV28
J: TRBJ2-3
size: NA
D: NA

CDR3: CASSLATGLGLAGDEQFF
DNA: TGTGCCAGCAGCTTAGCCACGGGGCTGGGACTAGCAGGCGATGAGCAGTTCTTC
V: TRBV7-9
J: TRBJ2-1
size: NA
D: TRBD2

CDR3: CASSIDRRTDTQYF
DNA: TGTGCCAGCAGCATTGACAGGCGCACAGATACGCAGTATTTT
V: TRBV5-5
J: TRBJ2-3
size: NA
D: NA

CDR3: CASSKDRGLGEAFF
DNA: TGTGCCAGCAGCAAGGACAGGGGGCTAGGTGAAGCTTTCTTT
V: TRBV21-1
J: TRBJ1-1
size: NA
D: NA

CDR3: CASRGFGSYYEQYF
DNA: TGTGCCAGCAGGGGATTTGGCTCTTACTACGAGCAGTACTTC
V: TRBV27
J: TRBJ2-7
size: once
D: NA

CDR3: CATSRDRQGNEKLFF
DNA: TGTGCCACCAGCAGAGATAGACAGGGGAATGAAAAACTGTTTTTT
V: TRBV15
J: TRBJ1-4
size: NA
D: TRBD1

CDR3: CASTSEQVDGYTF
DNA: TGTGCCAGCACCTCCGAGCAGGTGGATGGCTACACCTTC
V: TRBV7-9
J: TRBJ1-2
size: NA
D: NA

CDR3: CASSYGANEQFF
DNA: TGTGCCAGCAGTTACGGCGCCAATGAGCAGTTCTTC
V: TRBV6-5
J: TRBJ2-1
size: NA
D: NA

CDR3: CAWSVFGTDNEQFF
DNA: TGTGCCTGGAGTGTTTTTGGGACAGACAATGAGCAGTTCTTC
V: TRBV30
J: TRBJ2-1
size: NA
D: TRBD1

CDR3: CASSLSQVTEAFF
DNA: TGTGCCAGCAGTTTATCACAGGTCACTGAAGCTTTCTTT
V: TRBV27
J: TRBJ1-1
size: NA
D: NA

CDR3: CASSIYGGELFF
DNA: TGTGCCAGTAGTATCTATGGCGGGGAGCTGTTTTTT
V: TRBV19
J: TRBJ2-2
size: few
D: NA

CDR3: CASSPSDLGELFF
DNA: TGTGCCAGCAGTCCGTCTGACCTCGGGGAGCTGTTTTTT
V: TRBV6-5
J: TRBJ2-2
size: NA
D: NA

CDR3: CAWSDPGAVYEQYF
DNA: TGTGCCTGGAGTGATCCAGGGGCCGTCTACGAGCAGTACTTC
V: TRBV30
J: TRBJ2-7
size: NA
D: NA

CDR3: CASSLAKSPRWEQFF
DNA: TGTGCCAGCAGCTTAGCTAAAAGCCCCCGGTGGGAGCAGTTCTTC
V: TRBV7-3
J: TRBJ2-1
size: NA
D: NA

CDR3: CASSFGIGNTIYF
DNA: TGTGCCAGCAGCTTTGGGATAGGAAACACCATATATTTT
V: TRBV5-6
J: TRBJ1-3
size: NA
D: NA

CDR3: CASSFLGQGGYNEQFF
DNA: TGTGCCAGCAGTTTTCTGGGACAGGGGGGCTACAATGAGCAGTTCTTC
V: TRBV27
J: TRBJ2-1
size: NA
D: TRBD1

CDR3: CASGQGEGGPLYEQYF
DNA: TGTGCCAGCGGCCAAGGGGAAGGGGGGCCCTTGTACGAGCAGTACTTC
V: TRBV6-6
J: TRBJ2-7
size: few
D: NA

CDR3: CASSPNRVGEKLFF
DNA: TGTGCCAGCAGTCCAAATAGGGTTGGAGAAAAACTGTTTTTT
V: TRBV27
J: TRBJ1-4
size: NA
D: NA

CDR3: CSVASGNEQFF
DNA: TGCAGCGTTGCCTCGGGCAATGAGCAGTTCTTC
V: TRBV29-1
J: TRBJ2-1
size: NA
D: NA

CDR3: CASDTGLREQYF
DNA: TGTGCCAGCGATACGGGGCTGAGGGAGCAGTACTTC
V: TRBV28
J: TRBJ2-7
size: NA
D: NA

CDR3: CAISDPPRGSYEQYF
DNA: TGTGCCATCAGTGACCCCCCTCGGGGCTCCTACGAGCAGTACTTC
V: TRBV10-3
J: TRBJ2-7
size: NA
D: NA

CDR3: CASSLIGGSFSGYTF
DNA: TGTGCCAGCAGTTTAATTGGGGGTTCCTTCTCGGGCTACACCTTC
V: TRBV27
J: TRBJ1-2
size: NA
D: NA

CDR3: CASAAGEADTQYF
DNA: TGTGCCAGTGCAGCGGGAGAGGCGGATACGCAGTATTTT
V: TRBV6-5
J: TRBJ2-3
size: NA
D: TRBD2

CDR3: CASSLGRLAGGTGELFF
DNA: TGTGCCAGCAGCCTTGGGAGATTAGCGGGAGGAACCGGGGAGCTGTTTTTT
V: TRBV7-3
J: TRBJ2-2
size: NA
D: TRBD2

CDR3: CASRRDRGRVQPQHF
DNA: TGTGCCAGCAGGAGGGACAGGGGGCGAGTGCAGCCCCAGCATTTT
V: TRBV2
J: TRBJ1-5
size: NA
D: TRBD1

CDR3: CASSYNSGRAHEQYF
DNA: TGTGCCAGCAGTTACAATAGCGGGAGGGCCCACGAGCAGTACTTC
V: TRBV6-5
J: TRBJ2-7
size: NA
D: TRBD2

CDR3: CASSLRPAETQYF
DNA: TGTGCCAGCAGCTTACGGCCGGCGGAGACCCAGTACTTC
V: TRBV11-2
J: TRBJ2-5
size: NA
D: NA